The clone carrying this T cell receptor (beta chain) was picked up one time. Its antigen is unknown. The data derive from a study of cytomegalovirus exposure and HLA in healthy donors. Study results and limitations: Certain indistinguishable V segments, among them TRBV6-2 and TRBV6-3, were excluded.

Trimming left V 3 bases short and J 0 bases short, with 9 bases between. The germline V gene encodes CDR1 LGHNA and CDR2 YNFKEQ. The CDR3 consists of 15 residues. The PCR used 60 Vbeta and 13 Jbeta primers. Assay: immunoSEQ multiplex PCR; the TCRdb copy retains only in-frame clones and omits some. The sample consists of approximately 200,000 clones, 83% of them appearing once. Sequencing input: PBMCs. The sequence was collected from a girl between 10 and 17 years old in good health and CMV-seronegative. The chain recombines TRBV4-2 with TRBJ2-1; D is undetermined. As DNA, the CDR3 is TGTGCCAGCAGCCAGGCGCAGGTCTCCTACAATGAGCAGTTCTTC. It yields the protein CASSQAQVSYNEQFF.